The next 9 T cell receptor beta chains were all read from a single sample in a study of PD-L1 blockade in urothelial cancer. Sequenced by immunoSEQ multiplex PCR; TCRdb stores in-frame clones only, minus some. This table holds about 130,000 clones, approximately 84% found once. This sample's time point: pretreatment peripheral blood. The input for sequencing was PBMCs, taken around atezolizumab (anti-PD-L1) treatment. These receptors all come from a man aged 45 to 65 with urothelial cancer.

The chain joins TRBV5-1 to TRBJ1-2; D is perhaps TRBD1 (5 bases). CDR1 SGHRS and CDR2 YFSETQ come from the germline V gene. The V gene lost 4 bases and the J gene lost 3 bases, with 13 bases spanning the gap. The CDR3 length is 14 residues. The CDR3 here is CASSPGDLDYGYTF. The CDR3 DNA reads as TGCGCCAGCAGCCCGGGGGACCTAGACTATGGCTACACCTTC.

J is TRBJ2-7 and V is TRBV7-6, with D maybe TRBD2 (7 bases). The CDR3 sequence is 15 residues long. V was pared by 5 bases and J by 3 bases, with 17 bases between. The germline CDR1 and CDR2 sequences are SGHVS and FNYEAQ. CDR3 residues: CASSLLGGGGYEQYF. CDR3 sequence (DNA): TGTGCCAGCAGCCTGCTAGGGGGGGGTGGCTACGAGCAGTACTTC.

V usage is TRBV5-6 and J usage is TRBJ2-3, with 10 positions matching TRBD2. Trimming at V came to 4 bases and at J to 2 bases, leaving 10 bases not matched to a gene. The CDR3 runs 17 residues. Per the germline V gene, CDR1 is SGHDT and CDR2 is YYEEEE. The CDR3 region has the DNA TGTGCCAGCAGCCAGGGACTAGCGCGACGGATCACAGATACGCAGTATTTT. Protein sequence: CASSQGLARRITDTQYF.

V gene TRBV5-1 combines with J gene TRBJ1-4, with D tentatively TRBD1 (6 bases). The CDR3 has 14 amino acids. The germline gives CDR1 SGHRS, CDR2 YFSETQ. The V end was cut by 4 bases, the J end by 7 bases, with 14 bases between. The CDR3 loop is CASSTGNGREKLFF. In DNA, the CDR3 is TGCGCCAGCAGCACAGGGAACGGACGTGAAAAACTGTTTTTT.

This sequence joins TRBV28 and TRBJ1-1; TRBD1 aligns across 8 bases. The germline CDR1 and CDR2 sequences are MDHEN and SYDVKM. V lost 5 bases and J lost 11; bases outside the gene matches: 7. The length of the CDR3 is 12 residues. The CDR3 region is CASSLQGASAFF. CDR3 DNA: TGTGCCAGCAGTCTCCAGGGGGCGTCGGCTTTCTTT.

The rearrangement uses TRBV28 and TRBJ2-7; 8 positions agree with TRBD1. The CDR3 has 14 amino acids. Germline V gene sequence: CDR1 MDHEN, CDR2 SYDVKM. Unmatched junction bases numbered 2, after V lost 3 bases and J lost 1 base. For the CDR3, the DNA is TGTGCCAGCAGTTTCCAGGGGGCGTCCTACGAGCAGTACTTC. Its translation: CASSFQGASYEQYF.

J is TRBJ1-1 and V is TRBV7-8, with TRBD1 matching over 7 bases. CDR1 and CDR2 from the germline V gene are SGHVS and FQNEAQ. The CDR3 runs 16 residues. J was trimmed by 4 bases and V by 4 bases; bases with no gene match: 12. The CDR3 reads CASSYDPLTGITEAFF. As DNA, the CDR3 is TGTGCCAGCAGCTACGACCCTTTGACAGGGATCACTGAAGCTTTCTTT.

V is TRBV6-1 and J is TRBJ1-1; TRBD1 is a possible D gene (6 bases). Per the germline V gene, CDR1 is MNHNS and CDR2 is SASEGT. Trimming cost V 1 base and J 2 bases, with 17 bases left between them. There are 17 residues in the CDR3. The CDR3 reads CASSEVSGPGANTEAFF. The CDR3 nucleotides are TGTGCCAGCAGTGAAGTTAGCGGGCCAGGGGCAAACACTGAAGCTTTCTTT.

This clone occurred once. The V gene is TRBV4-2, the J gene TRBJ2-7; 8 bases fit TRBD1. The CDR3 extends over 15 amino acids. V trimming: 2 bases; J trimming: 7 bases; junction bases outside the gene matches: 10. CDR1 and CDR2 from the germline V gene are LGHNA and YNFKEQ. Written as DNA, the CDR3 is TGTGCCAGCAGCCAAACTAACAGGGGGTCGGGAGAGCAGTACTTC. It yields the protein CASSQTNRGSGEQYF.